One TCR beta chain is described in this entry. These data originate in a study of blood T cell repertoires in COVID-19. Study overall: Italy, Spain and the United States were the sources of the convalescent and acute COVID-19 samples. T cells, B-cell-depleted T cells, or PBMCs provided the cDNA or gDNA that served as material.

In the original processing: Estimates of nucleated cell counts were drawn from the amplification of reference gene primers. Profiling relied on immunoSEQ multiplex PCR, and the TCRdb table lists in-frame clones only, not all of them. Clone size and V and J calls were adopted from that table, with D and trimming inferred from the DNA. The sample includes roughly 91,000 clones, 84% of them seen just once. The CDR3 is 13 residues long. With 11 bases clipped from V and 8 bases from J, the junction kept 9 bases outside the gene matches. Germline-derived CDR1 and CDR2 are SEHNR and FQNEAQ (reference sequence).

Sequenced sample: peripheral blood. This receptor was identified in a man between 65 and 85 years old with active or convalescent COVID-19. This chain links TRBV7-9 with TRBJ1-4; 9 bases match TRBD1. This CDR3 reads CASGWGQGEKLFF. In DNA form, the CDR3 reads TGTGCCTCTGGGTGGGGACAGGGAGAAAAACTGTTTTTT.